This T cell receptor beta chain was captured by sequencing in a study of Ad26.COV2.S vaccination and SARS-CoV-2 variants. Overall study context: The donor was enrolled in the Ad26.COV2.S arm of the COV1001 trial. Study-level results: Reportedly, spike-specific CD8+ and CD4+ T cell responses achieved substantial breadth once vaccination had taken place. Those who received the vaccine showed greater spike-specific TCR breadth than those given placebo.

Treatment of the sample: about 20 received Ad26.COV2.S at low or high dose, single or two shots; a few received placebo; per-sample allocation not given. Collection of samples fell on day 63 after the first vaccine or placebo injection. Immunization relied on an Ad26 vector, which expressed Wuhan-strain SARS-CoV-2 spike. Some clones are missing from TCRdb's copy, which holds only in-frame ones; the method was immunoSEQ multiplex PCR. This table holds some 300,000 clones, about 82% found once. As concerns this clone: Its antigen remains unknown.

The sequence derives from a person between 18 and 65 years old who received the Ad26.COV2.S COVID-19 vaccine or a placebo. Sample: peripheral blood, taken in a trial of Ad26.COV2.S vaccine versus placebo.

CDR3 sequence: CASSSRGRENIQYF. DNA for the CDR3: TGTGCCAGCAGCTCCCGGGGTCGGGAAAACATTCAGTACTTC. The chain couples TRBV11-2 to TRBJ2-4; perhaps TRBD2 as D (5 bases). The CDR3 runs to 14 residues. V was trimmed by 4 bases and J by 5 bases, leaving 12 bases between them. Germline-derived CDR1 and CDR2 are SGHAT and FQNNGV.